These 31 T cell receptor beta chains were all obtained from the same sample, sequenced in a study of T cell responses to AZD1222 COVID-19 vaccine. Clones were read by immunoSEQ multiplex PCR, and TCRdb kept only the in-frame ones, dropping some. The table lists around 120,000 clones, about 90% of them singletons. The sample in question was peripheral blood, obtained on day 0 of MenACWY control vaccination. These receptors all stem from an adult in good health.

The V and J genes are TRBV20-1 and TRBJ2-1, with D hard to call. V was shortened by 3 bases and J by 8 bases, with 17 bases between the two germline ends. The CDR3 length is 14 residues. Germline loops: CDR1 DFQATT, CDR2 SNEGSKA (reference sequence). This CDR3 reads CSASPPGPNHEQFF. The CDR3 nucleotides are TGCAGTGCTAGTCCCCCGGGCCCTAATCATGAGCAGTTCTTC.

The J gene is TRBJ1-1, the V gene TRBV24-1; 11 bases line up with TRBD1. The CDR3 is 15 amino acids. With V trimmed by 5 bases and J by 3 bases, 4 bases remained unmatched. From germline, CDR1 is KGHDR and CDR2 SFDVKD. The CDR3 sequence is CATSAPGQGDTEAFF. CDR3 sequence (DNA): TGTGCCACCAGTGCCCCGGGACAGGGGGACACTGAAGCTTTCTTT.

In DNA, the CDR3 is TGTGCCAGCAGCTTAATGATGGAGACCCAGTACTTC. Translation gives CASSLMMETQYF. V and J are TRBV6-5 and TRBJ2-5; D is uncertain. Germline V CDR1 and CDR2: MNHEY, SVGAGI. CDR3 length equals 12 residues. Trimming removed 6 bases from V and 5 bases from J, with 10 bases in between.

The gene calls are TRBV9 and TRBJ2-7, with 7 bases that match TRBD2. This CDR3 comprises 15 residues. The trim removed 4 bases at V and 1 base at J, leaving 8 bases unmatched. The V gene's germline CDR1 is SGDLS and CDR2 YYNGEE. Here the CDR3 reads CASSLDPGGSYEQYF. In nucleotides, the CDR3 is TGTGCCAGCAGCTTGGACCCGGGGGGTTCCTACGAGCAGTACTTC.

V usage is TRBV19 and J usage is TRBJ2-7, with D unresolved. The CDR3 has 16 amino acids. Between the trimmed V and J ends, which lost 7 bases and 10 bases, there was a span of 29 bases. CDR1 is LNHDA, CDR2 SQIVND, per germline (reference sequence). The CDR3 loop reads CASNINPGTSSNSQYF. The CDR3, as DNA: TGTGCCAGTAACATAAATCCGGGCACCTCTTCGAACAGCCAGTACTTC.

The chain joins TRBV29-1 to TRBJ1-5, with D maybe TRBD1 (5 bases). V dropped 6 bases and J dropped 0 bases, with 12 bases sitting between them. Germline CDR1 is SQVTM and CDR2 is ANQGSEA. The length of the CDR3 is 14 residues. CDR3 sequence (DNA): TGCAGCGTCCTCGGACAAAATAGCAATCAGCCCCAGCATTTT. Encoded protein: CSVLGQNSNQPQHF.

The J gene is TRBJ2-7, the V gene TRBV7-9, with a weak D call TRBD1 (5 bases). The CDR3 totals 13 residues. The germline CDR1 and CDR2 sequences are SEHNR and FQNEAQ (reference sequence). The V and J ends lost 1 base and 1 base respectively, with 5 bases between them. For the CDR3, the DNA is TGTGCCAGCAGCTTAGACAGGTCCTACGAGCAGTACTTC. Its protein product is CASSLDRSYEQYF.

The V and J genes are TRBV19 and TRBJ2-5; D gene unclear. The CDR3 has 15 amino acids. The V gene lost 4 bases and the J gene lost 2 bases, with 14 bases spanning the gap. Per germline, CDR1 LNHDA and CDR2 SQIVND (reference sequence). In nucleotides, the CDR3 is TGTGCCAGTAGTAATAGGGCCAGGTGGCAAGAGACCCAGTACTTC. It encodes CASSNRARWQETQYF.

This chain uses TRBV25-1 with TRBJ2-7, with unresolved D. This CDR3 has 11 residues. Trimming left V 2 bases short and J 6 bases short, with 5 bases between. CDR1 MGHDK and CDR2 SYGVNS come from the germline V gene. Written as DNA, the CDR3 is TGTGCCAGCAGTGAAGCCAGCGAGCAGTACTTC. This encodes CASSEASEQYF.

V is TRBV19 and J is TRBJ2-7; 9 bases line up with TRBD1. V shed 4 bases and J 3 bases; nucleotides not matched to a gene: 4. Germline CDR1 reads LNHDA; CDR2 reads SQIVND (reference sequence). The CDR3 totals 14 residues. CDR3 region: CASSKGQGFYEQYF. The CDR3 region has the DNA TGTGCCAGTAGTAAGGGACAGGGTTTCTACGAGCAGTACTTC. The entire variable domain, with the rest obtained from reference TRBV19 and TRBJ2-7, is as follows: DGGITQSPKYLFRKEGQNVTLSCEQNLNHDAMYWYRQDPGQGLRLIYYSQIVNDFQKGDIAEGYSVSREKKESFPLTVTSAQKNPTAFYLCASSKGQGFYEQYFGPGTRLTVT.

This chain connects TRBV28 to TRBJ2-5; no clear D. The length of the CDR3 is 13 residues. The V and J ends lost 1 base and 5 bases respectively, with 8 bases between them. Germline V CDR1 and CDR2: MDHEN, SYDVKM. The CDR3 coding sequence is TGTGCCAGCAGTTTATACGGTGGGGAGACCCAGTACTTC. It translates to CASSLYGGETQYF.

V usage is TRBV10-2 and J usage is TRBJ2-7; tentative D call: TRBD1 (5 bases). In germline, CDR1 is WSHSY, CDR2 SAAADI. V lost 4 bases and J lost 7, with 17 bases in between. The CDR3 has 14 residues. The CDR3 region is CASSGPKGRFEQYF. CDR3 DNA: TGCGCCAGCAGTGGGCCAAAGGGGCGCTTTGAGCAGTACTTC.

J is TRBJ1-3 and V is TRBV9, with D uncertain. This CDR3 is built from 15 residues. V dropped 0 bases and J dropped 1 base, with 8 bases sitting between them. Germline lookup yields CDR1 SGDLS and CDR2 YYNGEE. CDR3 amino acids: CASSVGGNSGNTIYF. The CDR3 nucleotides are TGTGCCAGCAGCGTAGGGGGTAATTCTGGAAACACCATATATTTT.

The rearrangement links TRBV5-1 to TRBJ1-2, with D perhaps TRBD1 (5 bases). V dropped 5 bases and J dropped 1 base, with 6 bases sitting between them. The CDR3 loop spans 12 amino acids. Germline V CDR1 and CDR2: SGHRS, YFSETQ. DNA of the CDR3: TGCGCCAGCAGGGGGGGTAACTATGGCTACACCTTC. This codes for CASRGGNYGYTF.

The rearrangement joins TRBV29-1 to TRBJ2-7; TRBD2 agrees at 8 bases. CDR1 and CDR2 (germline): SQVTM, ANQGSEA. V shed 0 bases and J 1 base; nucleotides not matched to a gene: 5. The CDR3 spans 15 residues. This chain's CDR3 is CSVEEDRGGSYEQYF. CDR3 bases: TGCAGCGTTGAAGAGGATCGGGGGGGGTCCTACGAGCAGTACTTC.

This clone was seen only once. J is TRBJ2-3 and V is TRBV10-3, with TRBD2 identical over 7 bases. In germline, CDR1 is ENHRY, CDR2 SYGVKD. V shed 7 bases, J shed 0 bases, and the junction held 4 bases outside the gene matches. This CDR3 region has 14 residues. In DNA, the CDR3 is TGTGCCATCAAGCGGGACTGGAGCACAGATACGCAGTATTTT. Protein sequence: CAIKRDWSTDTQYF.

This chain joins TRBV5-1 and TRBJ2-1; weak D call: TRBD2 (6 bases). The CDR3 is 16 amino acids. The germline gives CDR1 SGHRS, CDR2 YFSETQ. V lost 4 bases, J lost 7 bases, and 21 bases lay in between. CDR3 nucleotides: TGCGCCAGCAGCCTGTTTTTCGGAGGGCCGGGGAATGAGCAGTTCTTC. This gives the protein CASSLFFGGPGNEQFF.

V is TRBV15 and J is TRBJ1-4; maybe TRBD1 (6 bases). The CDR3 consists of 15 residues. V gave up 6 bases and J gave up 0 bases, with 11 bases separating them. Germline CDR1 reads LNHNV; CDR2 reads YYDKDF (reference sequence). CDR3 nucleotides: TGTGCCACCAGTCCCCAGGGGTCAACTAATGAAAAACTGTTTTTT. It translates to CATSPQGSTNEKLFF.

The rearrangement uses TRBV2 and TRBJ1-6; the match to TRBD1 covers 12 bases. Germline V gives CDR1 SNHLY, CDR2 FYNNEI. The V and J ends lost 7 bases and 13 bases, in that order; junction bases with no gene match: 8. The CDR3 extends over 14 amino acids. CDR3 sequence: CASNGDRGLGPLHF. The CDR3 region has the DNA TGTGCCAGCAACGGGGACAGGGGGCTGGGCCCCCTCCACTTT.

Here the CDR3 reads CASGPAGTYEQYF. CDR3 DNA: TGTGCCAGCGGCCCAGCGGGAACCTACGAGCAGTACTTC. The chain combines TRBV28 with TRBJ2-7, with 7 bases lining up with TRBD2. The CDR3 has 13 residues. V shed 8 bases, J shed 2 bases, and the junction held 6 bases outside the gene matches. Germline CDR1 is MDHEN and CDR2 is SYDVKM.

The chain employs TRBV10-2 and TRBJ2-7; weak D call: TRBD2 (7 bases). This CDR3 has 12 amino acids. The ends were cut back, 6 bases at V and 6 bases at J, with 12 bases in the middle. Germline V lookup: CDR1 WSHSY, CDR2 SAAADI. The CDR3 bases are TGCGCCAGCAGAACAGGGAGGGGCGAGCAGTACTTC. This encodes CASRTGRGEQYF.

This clone was detected a few times. The V and J genes are TRBV6-5 and TRBJ2-7, with 9 bases aligning to TRBD1. Germline V lookup: CDR1 MNHEY, CDR2 SVGAGI. V gave up 6 bases and J gave up 5 bases; unmatched junction bases: 11. The CDR3 extends over 15 amino acids. DNA for the CDR3: TGTGCCAGCAGCGTACAGGGGGCCGGTTTAAACGAGCAGTACTTC. Translated, it gives CASSVQGAGLNEQYF.

The V call is TRBV9, the J call TRBJ2-5; 11 bases fit TRBD2. There are 19 residues in the CDR3. V shed 0 bases and J 3 bases; nucleotides not matched to a gene: 13. Germline V gene lookup returns CDR1 SGDLS and CDR2 YYNGEE. CDR3: CASSVAFGTSGDREETQYF. CDR3 coding DNA: TGTGCCAGCAGCGTAGCTTTTGGGACTAGCGGAGATAGGGAAGAGACCCAGTACTTC. The variable domain in full, completed from reference TRBV9 and TRBJ2-5, reads DSGVTQTPKHLITATGQRVTLRCSPRSGDLSVYWYQQSLDQGLQFLIQYYNGEERAKGNILERFSAQQFPDLHSELNLSSLELGDSALYFCASSVAFGTSGDREETQYFGPGTRLLVL.

The V gene is TRBV2, the J gene TRBJ2-6; D is unresolved. Trimming left V 2 bases short and J 1 base short, with 6 bases between. Per the germline V gene, CDR1 is SNHLY and CDR2 is FYNNEI. The length of the CDR3 is 15 residues. The CDR3 sequence is CASSESQSGANVLTF. CDR3 nucleotide sequence: TGTGCCAGCAGTGAATCCCAATCTGGGGCCAACGTCCTGACTTTC. Supplemented by reference TRBV2 and TRBJ2-6, the full variable domain reads EPEVTQTPSHQVTQMGQEVILRCVPISNHLYFYWYRQILGQKVEFLVSFYNNEISEKSEIFDDQFSVERPDGSNFTLKIRSTKLEDSAMYFCASSESQSGANVLTFGAGSRLTVL.

This chain connects TRBV7-9 to TRBJ2-3, with D perhaps TRBD2 (6 bases). Germline lookup yields CDR1 SEHNR and CDR2 FQNEAQ (reference sequence). Trimming pared 2 bases from V and 3 bases from J, leaving 12 bases between. The CDR3 spans 15 residues. This chain's CDR3 is CASSLIAAQTDTQYF. The CDR3, as DNA: TGTGCCAGCAGCTTAATAGCGGCCCAAACAGATACGCAGTATTTT.

This clone was seen a single time. The rearrangement links TRBV29-1 to TRBJ1-4, with unresolved D. Germline CDR1 reads SQVTM; CDR2 reads ANQGSEA. V lost 6 bases and J lost 2, with 13 bases in between. The CDR3 runs 14 residues. DNA of the CDR3: TGCAGCGTACGTCTGAGGTCGACTAATGAAAAACTGTTTTTT. This gives the protein CSVRLRSTNEKLFF. Supplemented by reference TRBV29-1 and TRBJ1-4, the full variable domain reads SAVISQKPSRDICQRGTSLTIQCQVDSQVTMMFWYRQQPGQSLTLIATANQGSEATYESGFVIDKFPISRPNLTFSTLTVSNMSPEDSSIYLCSVRLRSTNEKLFFGSGTQLSVL.

The V and J genes are TRBV5-1 and TRBJ1-3, with a possible D match to TRBD1 (6 bases). V lost 4 bases to trimming and J lost 0 bases, with 17 bases between them. This CDR3 spans 17 amino acids. CDR1 is SGHRS and CDR2 is YFSETQ in the germline V gene. The CDR3 sequence: CASSLTVRGLSGNTIYF. The CDR3 DNA reads as TGCGCCAGCAGCCTGACCGTTCGGGGGCTCTCTGGAAACACCATATATTTT.

The table lists this clone with a few counts. The J gene is TRBJ1-6, the V gene TRBV5-1; unclear D gene. V dropped 0 bases and J dropped 7 bases, with 2 bases sitting between them. CDR1 SGHRS and CDR2 YFSETQ come from the germline V gene. The CDR3 covers 12 residues. The CDR3 reads CASSLGNSPLHF. The CDR3 DNA is TGCGCCAGCAGCTTGGGGAATTCACCCCTCCACTTT.

The chain joins TRBV9 to TRBJ2-7, with D perhaps matching TRBD1 (6 bases). Germline loops: CDR1 SGDLS, CDR2 YYNGEE. V was shortened by 2 bases and J by 0 bases, with 12 bases between the two germline ends. This CDR3 region has 15 residues. The CDR3 region is CASSVSGHGSYEQYF. For the CDR3, the DNA is TGTGCCAGCAGCGTTTCGGGACACGGCTCCTACGAGCAGTACTTC.

The rearrangement uses TRBV30 and TRBJ2-1; TRBD2 might be the D (7 bases). The CDR3 runs 19 residues. Per germline, CDR1 GTSNPN and CDR2 SVGIG (reference sequence). Trimming cost V 4 bases and J 4 bases, with 29 bases left between them. In DNA, the CDR3 is TGTGCCTGGAAACACAGGGCTAGCGGATACCTTCGGTTTTACAATGAGCAGTTCTTC. Translation gives CAWKHRASGYLRFYNEQFF.

The chain is built from TRBV6-5 and TRBJ1-4, with TRBD1 as a possible D gene (5 bases). This CDR3 spans 12 amino acids. Trimming pared 11 bases from V and 8 bases from J, leaving 15 bases between. Germline V lookup: CDR1 MNHEY, CDR2 SVGAGI. CDR3 sequence: CASARDNEKLFF. The CDR3 DNA reads TGTGCCTCTGCCAGGGATAACGAAAAACTGTTTTTT.